These 5 T cell receptor beta chains were sequenced from one sample in a study of cytomegalovirus exposure and HLA in healthy donors. PCR employed 60 Vbeta and 13 Jbeta primers. Measured with immunoSEQ multiplex PCR; TCRdb has only the in-frame clones, and not every one. Of about 160,000 clones listed, 70% to 80% were seen once; the top ten hold roughly 0.99%. Input material: PBMCs. Receptor source: a woman aged 40 to 50 in good health and CMV-seronegative.

The chain is built from TRBV9 and TRBJ2-1; TRBD2 aligns across 8 bases. The CDR3 loop spans 16 amino acids. Germline lookup yields CDR1 SGDLS and CDR2 YYNGEE. V dropped 0 bases and J dropped 15; count of bases not matched to a gene: 17. The CDR3 protein is CASSVEAGGHPGSLFF. The CDR3 bases are TGTGCCAGCAGCGTAGAGGCGGGAGGCCACCCTGGGTCCCTGTTCTTC.

The chain joins TRBV10-3 to TRBJ2-7; 7 bases match TRBD2. CDR1 is ENHRY, CDR2 SYGVKD, per germline. The CDR3 length is 16 residues. The trim removed 3 bases at V and 2 bases at J, leaving 10 bases unmatched. The CDR3: CAISDMELAVPYEQYF. The DNA for the CDR3 is TGTGCCATCAGTGACATGGAGCTAGCGGTACCCTACGAGCAGTACTTC.

The chain links TRBV7-9 to TRBJ2-6, with D perhaps TRBD2 (7 bases). The V gene lost 5 bases and the J gene lost 2 bases, with 19 bases spanning the gap. This CDR3 region has 18 residues. The germline V gene encodes CDR1 SEHNR and CDR2 FQNEAQ (reference sequence). In DNA, the CDR3 is TGTGCCAGCAGCAGTTTCCCGGGCGGGGGCGCTGGGGCCAACGTCCTGACTTTC. Its translation is CASSSFPGGGAGANVLTF.

The V call is TRBV6-5, the J call TRBJ2-6; a weak D match, TRBD1 (6 bases). V lost 4 bases, J lost 0 bases, and 7 bases lay in between. The CDR3 runs 15 residues. CDR1 and CDR2 (germline): MNHEY, SVGAGI. In nucleotides, the CDR3 is TGTGCCAGCAGTTTGACAGGCTCTGGGGCCAACGTCCTGACTTTC. This encodes CASSLTGSGANVLTF.

The V gene is TRBV13, the J gene TRBJ2-7; D may be TRBD1 (5 bases). The germline gives CDR1 PRHDT, CDR2 FYEKMQ (reference sequence). With 0 bases removed from V and 6 bases from J, the gap between germline ends came to 9 bases. CDR3 length: 13 residues. The CDR3 DNA reads TGTGCCAGCAGCTTAGGACAGGTCGCCGAGCAGTACTTC. Its translation is CASSLGQVAEQYF.